These 26 T cell receptor beta chains originate from one sample sequenced in a study of CD8+ T cells in alopecia areata. It was cDNA, reverse transcribed from extracted RNA, that served as the sequencing template. Using immunoSEQ multiplex PCR, the repertoire was profiled, and TCRdb retains in-frame clones only, with some absent. The sample consists of hundreds of thousands of clones, 57% of them appearing once. The source was CD4+ T cells sorted from blood, collected at week 0. Receptors were obtained from a human donor with alopecia areata.

This clone was observed once. The chain has TRBV30 and TRBJ1-2, with 7 bases identical to TRBD1. The CDR3 has 12 amino acids. V shed 7 bases, J shed 2 bases, and the junction held 4 bases outside the gene matches. The germline V gene encodes CDR1 GTSNPN and CDR2 SVGIG (reference sequence). The CDR3 coding sequence is TGTGCCTCACCGGGACAGAACTATGGCTACACCTTC. Translating gives CASPGQNYGYTF. The whole variable domain, remainder taken from reference TRBV30 and TRBJ1-2, is SQTIHQWPATLVQPVGSPLSLECTVEGTSNPNLYWYRQAAGRGLQLLFYSVGIGQISSEVPQNLSASRPQDRQFILSSKKLLLSDSGFYLCASPGQNYGYTFGSGTRLTVV.

On this clone itself: One end of the junction fails to match germline, which may point to a read error. The sample has other DNA sequences that encode this CDR3 too. This chain connects TRBV27 to TRBJ2-6, with a weak D call TRBD1 (6 bases). CDR1 and CDR2 from the germline V gene are MNHEY and SMNVEV (reference sequence). CDR3 size: 16 residues. This CDR3 reads CASSLLQGSGANVLTF. In DNA, the CDR3 is TGTGCTAGCAGTTTACTACAGGGCTCTGGGGCCAACGTCCTGACTTTC. Full variable domain (rest looked up from reference TRBV27 and TRBJ2-6): EAQVTQNPRYLITVTGKKLTVTCSQNMNHEYMSWYRQDPGLGLRQIYYSMNVEVTDKGDVPEGYKVSRKEKRNFPLILESPSPNQTSLYFCASSLLQGSGANVLTFGAGSRLTVL.

The V gene is TRBV7-3, the J gene TRBJ2-2; D may correspond to TRBD1 or TRBD2 (6 bases each). The CDR3 totals 13 residues. Trimming stripped 2 bases from V and 12 bases from J, with 13 bases between. CDR1 is SGHTA and CDR2 is FQGTGA in the germline V gene. CDR3 DNA: TGTGCCAGCAGCTTACAATTCGGGGGCAAGCTGTTTTTT. Translating it yields CASSLQFGGKLFF.

The genes are TRBV5-1 and TRBJ2-6; D remains ambiguous. The CDR3 extends over 19 amino acids. V lost 5 bases, J lost 0 bases, and 21 bases lay in between. Germline V gene data show CDR1 as SGHRS and CDR2 as YFSETQ. CDR3 coding DNA: TGCGCCAGCAGTCTAGGACGGATAGCAACAAGCTCTGGGGCCAACGTCCTGACTTTC. This translates into CASSLGRIATSSGANVLTF. Complete variable domain (other parts from reference TRBV5-1 and TRBJ2-6): KAGVTQTPRYLIKTRGQQVTLSCSPISGHRSVSWYQQTPGQGLQFLFEYFSETQRNKGNFPGRFSGRQFSNSRSEMNVSTLELGDSALYLCASSLGRIATSSGANVLTFGAGSRLTVL.

This clone has just one count. The chain joins TRBV30 to TRBJ1-1; possible D gene TRBD1, 6 bases. Germline CDR1 is GTSNPN and CDR2 is SVGIG (reference sequence). This CDR3 spans 17 amino acids. Trimming stripped 0 bases from V and 3 bases from J, with 20 bases between. CDR3 region: CAWSVPGRGPFDTEAFF. CDR3 DNA: TGTGCCTGGAGTGTACCGGGCAGGGGCCCTTTCGACACTGAAGCTTTCTTT.

The CDR3 DNA is TGTGCCTGGAGTCGACTAGAAAACACAGATACGCAGTATTTT. This gives the protein CAWSRLENTDTQYF. The V call is TRBV30, the J call TRBJ2-3; perhaps TRBD2 as D (6 bases). V lost 2 bases, J lost 2 bases, and 11 bases lay in between. The CDR3 totals 14 residues. Germline V gives CDR1 GTSNPN, CDR2 SVGIG (reference sequence).

This clone was observed a few times. This chain links TRBV29-1 with TRBJ2-5; D is possibly TRBD1 (6 bases). The CDR3 consists of 12 residues. Trimming removed 7 bases at V and 5 bases at J, with 14 bases between. From germline, CDR1 is SQVTM and CDR2 ANQGSEA. CDR3 sequence reads: CSAGQRHETQYF. The CDR3 DNA reads TGCAGCGCCGGACAGCGGCACGAGACCCAGTACTTC.

The J gene is TRBJ2-7, the V gene TRBV6-5; maybe TRBD1 (6 bases). V lost 2 bases and J lost 3, with 8 bases in between. The CDR3 is 13 amino acids. Germline CDR1 MNHEY, CDR2 SVGAGI. The CDR3 here is CASSYDRNYEQYF. The CDR3 nucleotides read TGTGCCAGCAGTTACGACAGGAACTACGAGCAGTACTTC.

V and J are TRBV7-9 and TRBJ2-7, with 14 bases lining up with TRBD2. J gave up 4 bases and V 5 bases, and 4 bases lay outside the gene matches. The CDR3 length is 15 residues. Germline V lookup: CDR1 SEHNR, CDR2 FQNEAQ (reference sequence). The CDR3 here is CASSPWTSGGYEQYF. In DNA, the CDR3 is TGTGCCAGCAGCCCTTGGACTAGCGGGGGGTACGAGCAGTACTTC.

This clone showed up just a few times. The J gene is TRBJ2-3, the V gene TRBV5-1, with 7 bases fitting TRBD2. This CDR3 is built from 14 residues. With V trimmed by 4 bases and J by 6 bases, 8 bases remained unmatched. Germline loops: CDR1 SGHRS, CDR2 YFSETQ. In nucleotides, the CDR3 is TGCGCCAGCAGCCAGACTAGCCGGGCGGATACGCAGTATTTT. This codes for CASSQTSRADTQYF.

There are a few counts of this clone. This chain connects TRBV7-9 to TRBJ1-6, with a tentative D call TRBD1 (6 bases). The CDR3 covers 14 residues. Germline CDR1 is SEHNR and CDR2 is FQNEAQ (reference sequence). V lost 10 bases and J lost 6, with 16 bases in between. The CDR3 DNA reads TGTGCCACCAGAGGACAGACCCCTAATTCACCCCTCCACTTT. This sequence encodes CATRGQTPNSPLHF. The full variable domain, with the rest looked up from reference TRBV7-9 and TRBJ1-6, is DTGVSQNPRHKITKRGQNVTFRCDPISEHNRLYWYRQTLGQGPEFLTYFQNEAQLEKSRLLSDRFSAERPKGSFSTLEIQRTEQGDSAMYLCATRGQTPNSPLHFGNGTRLTVT.

This clone was detected a few times. The gene calls are TRBV2 and TRBJ1-3; no clear D. Between the trimmed V and J ends, which lost 6 bases and 0 bases, there was a span of 18 bases. Germline V gene lookup returns CDR1 SNHLY and CDR2 FYNNEI. The CDR3 contains 17 residues. The CDR3 region has the DNA TGTGCCAGCAGCGGATTTGGCAGGTTCCGCTCTGGAAACACCATATATTTT. This sequence encodes CASSGFGRFRSGNTIYF.

The chain combines TRBV6-5 with TRBJ1-1; no clear D. Deletions cut 6 bases from V and 3 bases from J, with 17 bases between. The CDR3 sequence is 15 residues long. Germline lookup yields CDR1 MNHEY and CDR2 SVGAGI. Written as DNA, the CDR3 is TGTGCCAGCAGAAAACCGGGGAGTACCGACACTGAAGCTTTCTTT. Residues: CASRKPGSTDTEAFF.

The chain recombines TRBV6-1 with TRBJ1-2; a possible D gene is TRBD1 (6 bases). V was clipped by 2 bases and J by 4 bases, with 11 bases between them. The CDR3 runs 14 residues. Looked up from germline, CDR1 is MNHNS and CDR2 is SASEGT. CDR3 DNA: TGTGCCAGCAGTGAAACAGACAGGATCTATGGCTACACCTTC. This translates into CASSETDRIYGYTF.

J is TRBJ2-4 and V is TRBV27; D gene unclear. Trimming removed 5 bases from V and 8 bases from J, with 13 bases in between. The CDR3 length is 13 residues. Looked up from germline, CDR1 is MNHEY and CDR2 is SMNVEV (reference sequence). Here the CDR3 DNA reads TGTGCCAGCAGTCTAGATGAGACGGACATTCAGTACTTC. It translates to CASSLDETDIQYF.

This clone was counted between two and nine times. J is TRBJ2-1 and V is TRBV29-1; possible D gene TRBD2, 6 bases. With 0 bases removed from V and 15 bases from J, the gap between germline ends came to 15 bases. In germline, CDR1 is SQVTM, CDR2 ANQGSEA. This CDR3 is built from 12 residues. In DNA form, the CDR3 reads TGCAGCGTTGAAGATTTAACTAGCTGGCGGTTCTTC. It codes for CSVEDLTSWRFF.

V usage is TRBV25-1 and J usage is TRBJ1-2; 9 bases agree with TRBD1. The CDR3 contains 16 residues. The germline V gene has CDR1 MGHDK and CDR2 SYGVNS. V lost 3 bases, J lost 0 bases, and 5 bases stayed unmatched. The CDR3 loop reads CASSDPTGGANYGYTF. The CDR3 nucleotides are TGTGCCAGCAGTGATCCGACAGGGGGGGCTAACTATGGCTACACCTTC.

The rearrangement links TRBV4-1 to TRBJ2-1, with D perhaps matching TRBD1 (6 bases). This CDR3 region has 14 residues. Trimming removed 4 bases from V and 10 bases from J, with 17 bases in between. CDR1 and CDR2 (germline): MGHRA, YSYEKL. This chain's CDR3 is CASSLTDRTGEQFF. CDR3 coding DNA: TGCGCCAGCAGCCTTACTGACAGGACTGGGGAGCAGTTCTTC.

The CDR3 coding sequence is TGTGCCAGCAGTGGACAGGGCTCTGGGGCCAACGTCCTGACTTTC. Protein sequence: CASSGQGSGANVLTF. The chain uses TRBV2 and TRBJ2-6; 7 bases match TRBD1. V was pared by 4 bases and J by 0 bases, with 0 bases of the junction left unmatched. The CDR3 is 15 residues long. Per the germline V gene, CDR1 is SNHLY and CDR2 is FYNNEI.

This chain uses TRBV29-1 with TRBJ1-1; D not resolved. The germline gives CDR1 SQVTM, CDR2 ANQGSEA. The CDR3 runs 13 residues. The V gene lost 2 bases and the J gene lost 2 bases, with 9 bases spanning the gap. CDR3 nucleotide sequence: TGCAGCGTTGAATTACAGAGAAACACTGAAGCTTTCTTT. Amino acid sequence: CSVELQRNTEAFF.

This clone has only a few counts. The V gene is TRBV27, the J gene TRBJ1-2; D remains unclear. Trimming shortened V by 2 bases and J by 8 bases, and 12 bases separated the two germline ends. Germline V gene data show CDR1 as MNHEY and CDR2 as SMNVEV (reference sequence). The CDR3 sequence is 13 residues long. CDR3 nucleotide sequence: TGTGCCAGCAGTTTAAATAATCGCGGCGGCTACACCTTC. Translation: CASSLNNRGGYTF.

The table lists this clone with a few counts. V and J are TRBV6-1 and TRBJ2-7; 13 positions agree with TRBD2. The germline gives CDR1 MNHNS, CDR2 SASEGT. This CDR3 is built from 18 residues. V was clipped by 3 bases and J by 2 bases; unmatched bases: 10. CDR3 in DNA: TGTGCCAGCAGTGAGCACACCGGGACTAGCGGGATCCCCTACGAGCAGTACTTC. It yields the protein CASSEHTGTSGIPYEQYF.

This clone was recorded a few times. The rearrangement joins TRBV29-1 to TRBJ2-2; 7 bases line up with TRBD1. The germline gives CDR1 SQVTM, CDR2 ANQGSEA. There are 13 residues in the CDR3. With 7 bases clipped from V and 6 bases from J, the junction kept 8 bases outside the gene matches. CDR3 coding DNA: TGCAGCGCCCGACAGGGCGAGGCCGGGGAGCTGTTTTTT. Translated, it gives CSARQGEAGELFF.

The chain joins TRBV27 to TRBJ2-7; D not certain. This CDR3 has 12 residues. Germline-derived CDR1 and CDR2 are MNHEY and SMNVEV (reference sequence). Trimming stripped 8 bases from V and 2 bases from J, with 10 bases between. For the CDR3, the DNA is TGTGCCAGCTCGGTTTACCCCTACGAGCAGTACTTC. This gives the protein CASSVYPYEQYF.

V gene TRBV7-2 combines with J gene TRBJ1-6; possibly TRBD1 for D (6 bases). This CDR3 has 15 amino acids. The V end lost 3 bases, the J end lost 9 bases, and 15 bases lay between the germline ends. In germline, CDR1 is SGHTA, CDR2 FQGNSA. The CDR3 DNA reads as TGTGCCAGCAGCTTGCAGGGGTCGATTTCTTCACCCCTCCACTTT. It specifies CASSLQGSISSPLHF.

The V call is TRBV5-1, the J call TRBJ2-7, with 10 bases identical to TRBD1. The CDR3 sequence is 15 residues long. Germline V CDR1 and CDR2: SGHRS, YFSETQ. V dropped 5 bases and J dropped 9; count of bases not matched to a gene: 14. The CDR3 region is CASSQNTRDRGGQYF. For the CDR3, the DNA is TGCGCCAGCAGTCAAAACACACGGGACAGGGGCGGGCAGTACTTC.